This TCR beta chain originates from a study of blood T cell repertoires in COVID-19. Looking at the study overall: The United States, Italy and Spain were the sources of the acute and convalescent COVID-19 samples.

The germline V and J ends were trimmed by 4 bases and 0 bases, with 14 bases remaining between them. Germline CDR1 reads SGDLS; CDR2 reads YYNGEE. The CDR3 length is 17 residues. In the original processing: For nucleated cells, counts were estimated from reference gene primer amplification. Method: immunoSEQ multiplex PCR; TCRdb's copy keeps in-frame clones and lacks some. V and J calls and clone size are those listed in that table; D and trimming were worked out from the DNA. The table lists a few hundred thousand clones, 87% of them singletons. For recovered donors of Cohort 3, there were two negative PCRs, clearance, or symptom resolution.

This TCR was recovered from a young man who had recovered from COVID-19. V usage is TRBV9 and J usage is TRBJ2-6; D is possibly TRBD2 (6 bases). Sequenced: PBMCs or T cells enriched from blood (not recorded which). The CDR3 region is CASSPRRGNSGANVLTF. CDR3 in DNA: TGTGCCAGCAGCCCTCGTCGGGGGAACTCTGGGGCCAACGTCCTGACTTTC.